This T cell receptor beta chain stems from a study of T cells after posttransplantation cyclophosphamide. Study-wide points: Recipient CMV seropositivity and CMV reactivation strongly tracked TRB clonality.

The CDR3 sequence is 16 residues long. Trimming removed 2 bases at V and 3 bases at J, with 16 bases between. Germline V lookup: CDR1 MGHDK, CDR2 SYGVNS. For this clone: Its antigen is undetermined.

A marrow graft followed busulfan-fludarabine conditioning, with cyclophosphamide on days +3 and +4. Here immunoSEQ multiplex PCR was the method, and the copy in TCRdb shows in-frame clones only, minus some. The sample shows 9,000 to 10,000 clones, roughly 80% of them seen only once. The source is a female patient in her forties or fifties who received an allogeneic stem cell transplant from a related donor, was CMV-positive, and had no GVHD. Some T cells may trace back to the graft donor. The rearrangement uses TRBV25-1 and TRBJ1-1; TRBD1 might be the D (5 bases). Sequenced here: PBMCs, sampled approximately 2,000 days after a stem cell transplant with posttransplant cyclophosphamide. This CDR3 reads CASSETTLGGDTEAFF. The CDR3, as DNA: TGTGCCAGCAGTGAAACTACCCTGGGGGGGGACACTGAAGCTTTCTTT.